This T cell receptor (beta chain) was retrieved from a study of T-cell reconstitution after alpha-beta-depleted transplantation in children. Unique molecular identifiers were incorporated during preparation of the TCRbeta library. TCRdb ran MiXCR on the PCR reads and lists one entry per CDR3 protein. The sample lists a few hundred thousand distinct CDR3 sequences; approximately 6.9% were seen once. This clonotype showed up many times. This CDR3 spans 15 amino acids. CDR1 and CDR2 from the germline V gene are GTSNPN and SVGIG (reference sequence). The V gene end was trimmed by 3 bases and the J gene end by 1 base; junction bases not matched to a gene: 4.

The chain employs TRBV30 and TRBJ2-3; 10 bases line up with TRBD2. This receptor was obtained from a boy between 2 and 10 years old with acute lymphoblastic leukemia, due to receive a stem cell transplant. The sample here was PBMCs, taken before TCRalphabeta/CD19-depleted stem cell transplant. CDR3 protein: CAWRKGTSGTDTQYF. CDR3 nucleotide sequence: TGTGCCTGGAGGAAGGGGACTAGCGGCACAGATACGCAGTATTTT.